The clone carrying this TCR beta chain was seen a handful of times. Antigen specificity is unknown. Germline assignment: CDR1 LNHDA and CDR2 SQIVND (reference sequence). Trimming left V 5 bases short and J 6 bases short, with 16 bases between. The CDR3 consists of 15 residues. This sample is drawn from a study of T-cell memory formation after mild COVID-19. TCRdb reprocessed the 5' RACE reads via MiXCR and lists one record per CDR3 protein. The sample lists about 290,000 distinct CDR3 sequences, roughly 18% occurring once. Study observations and caveats: Pre-infection memory carried some responding clones, suggesting that cross-reactive memory joined. Still unconfirmed is whether the second-wave clones peaking on day 37 recognized SARS-CoV-2.

The V and J genes are TRBV19 and TRBJ2-2, with TRBD2 as a possible D gene (5 bases). The specimen was PBMCs or a T cell subset sorted from them (not recorded which). This clonotype was obtained from a man aged 18 to 35 who had mild COVID-19 (a few samples of this study predate the infection). Cell type and time point are not known. The CDR3 sequence: CASSPHPDLAGELFF. The CDR3 DNA reads as TGTGCCAGTAGTCCCCACCCGGACTTGGCCGGGGAGCTGTTTTTT.